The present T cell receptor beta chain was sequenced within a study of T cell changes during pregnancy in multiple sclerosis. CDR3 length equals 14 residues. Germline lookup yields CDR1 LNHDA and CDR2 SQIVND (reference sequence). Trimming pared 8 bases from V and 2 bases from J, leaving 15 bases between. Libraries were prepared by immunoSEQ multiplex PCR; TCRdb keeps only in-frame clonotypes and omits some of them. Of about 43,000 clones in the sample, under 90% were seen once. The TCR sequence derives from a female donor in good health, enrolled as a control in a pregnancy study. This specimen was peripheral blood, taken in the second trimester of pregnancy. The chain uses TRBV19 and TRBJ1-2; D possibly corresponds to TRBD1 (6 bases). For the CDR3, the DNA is TGTGCCAGTTTAAGACAGGAGCCCAACTATGGCTACACCTTC. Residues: CASLRQEPNYGYTF.